This T cell receptor (beta chain) was captured in a study of blood T cell repertoires in COVID-19. For the study at large: The United States, Italy and Spain supplied acute and convalescent COVID-19 samples.

Trimming pared 10 bases from V and 3 bases from J, leaving 16 bases between. Germline V gene lookup returns CDR1 SNHLY and CDR2 FYNNEI. The CDR3 has 13 amino acids. The repertoire was sequenced with immunoSEQ multiplex PCR; TCRdb's copy has only in-frame clones and lacks some. This table has around 300,000 clones, 87% appearing once. The chain carries TRBV2 and TRBJ2-7; TRBD2 is a possible D gene (6 bases). This TCR derives from a man aged 18 to 29 with active or convalescent COVID-19. Sample: peripheral blood. The CDR3 region is CATSEGNLYEQYF. DNA of the CDR3: TGTGCCACTTCGGAGGGTAATCTCTACGAGCAGTACTTC.